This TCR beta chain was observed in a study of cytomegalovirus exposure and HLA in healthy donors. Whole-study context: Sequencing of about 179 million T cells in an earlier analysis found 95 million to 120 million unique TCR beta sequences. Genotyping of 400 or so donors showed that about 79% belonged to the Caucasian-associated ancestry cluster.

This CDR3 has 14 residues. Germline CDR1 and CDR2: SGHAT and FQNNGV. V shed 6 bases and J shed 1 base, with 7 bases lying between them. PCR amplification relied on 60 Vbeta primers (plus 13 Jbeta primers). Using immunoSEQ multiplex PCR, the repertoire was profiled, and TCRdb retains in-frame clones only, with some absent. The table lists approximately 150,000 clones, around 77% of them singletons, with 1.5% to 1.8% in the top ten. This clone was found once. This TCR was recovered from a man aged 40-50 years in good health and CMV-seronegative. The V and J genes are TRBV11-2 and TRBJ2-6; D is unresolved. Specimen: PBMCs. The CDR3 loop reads CASRPYSGANVLTF. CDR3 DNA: TGTGCCAGCAGACCCTATTCTGGGGCCAACGTCCTGACTTTC. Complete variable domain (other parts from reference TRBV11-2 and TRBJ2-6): EAGVAQSPRYKIIEKRQSVAFWCNPISGHATLYWYQQILGQGPKLLIQFQNNGVVDDSQLPKDRFSAERLKGVDSTLKIQPAKLEDSAVYLCASRPYSGANVLTFGAGSRLTVL.